This T cell receptor beta chain was captured by sequencing in a study of OX40 agonist ivuxolimab in advanced cancers. Study as a whole: Patients' therapy was ivuxolimab, an antibody that acts as an agonist of OX40 (CD134).

Enrollment shut out patients with autoimmune disease history or systemic immunosuppression. V trimming: 4 bases; J trimming: 6 bases; junction bases outside the gene matches: 5. Germline values: CDR1 GTSNPN, CDR2 SVGIG (reference sequence). This CDR3 has 12 residues. The data were produced by immunoSEQ multiplex PCR, yet TCRdb's version contains in-frame clones alone and is incomplete. The sample carries 65,000 to 90,000 clones, about 93% recorded once. The sequence derives from an adult with an advanced solid tumor such as melanoma, head and neck, liver or kidney cancer. The chain uses TRBV30 and TRBJ2-5; 7 positions match TRBD1. This sample comprised CD4+ or CD8+ T cells sorted from blood, obtained in a trial of the OX40 agonist ivuxolimab. This chain's CDR3 is CAWNYRGKTQYF. The CDR3 coding sequence is TGTGCCTGGAACTACAGGGGAAAGACCCAGTACTTC.